The rows below give T cell receptor beta chains drawn from one sample of a study of T cell responses to AZD1222 COVID-19 vaccine. Profiled with immunoSEQ multiplex PCR; TCRdb holds only in-frame clones, not every one. The repertoire includes some 82,000 clones, 85% to 90% of them detected once, and more than 5% sits in the top ten. The sample consisted of peripheral blood, taken on day 0 of AZD1222 vaccination. The receptors were gathered from an adult in good health. Each CDR3 is given with its conserved first and last residue.

>TRBV6-8|16|TRBJ2-7
CASSYSSRGFAYEQYF
>TRBV11-2|15|TRBJ1-1
CASSLSTGVNTEAFF
>TRBV2|14|TRBJ1-5
CASSERISNQPQHF
>TRBV7-9|15|TRBJ1-1
CASSLEGLAGTEAFF
>TRBV5-1|14|TRBJ2-3
CASSFGGLEDTQYF
>TRBV9|16|TRBJ1-2
CASSPPGGEGYYGYTF
>TRBV20-1|11|TRBJ1-1
CSGQVNTEAFF
>TRBV24-1|17|TRBJ2-2
CATSETSGGENTGELFF
>TRBV5-8|11|TRBJ1-6
CASSILSSLHF
>TRBV5-1|14|TRBJ1-6
CASSLSGYASPLHF
>TRBV4-2|15|TRBJ1-6
CASSQITGSNSPLHF
>TRBV27|14|TRBJ1-5
CASSPSGSNQPQHF
>TRBV11-2|13|TRBJ1-2
CASRHTGDYGYTF
>TRBV5-4|13|TRBJ2-5
CASSSGLAETQYF
>TRBV19|15|TRBJ1-5
CASSIGETSNQPQHF
>TRBV24-1|14|TRBJ1-2
CATSDNRGLGGYTF
>TRBV29-1|15|TRBJ1-1
CSENLGQAMNTEAFF
>TRBV7-9|17|TRBJ2-1
CASSLGGAGGQENEQFF
>TRBV6-1|19|TRBJ2-1
CASSGVLAGATSSYNEQFF
>TRBV2|13|TRBJ1-1
CASSGQGTTEAFF
>TRBV4-3|16|TRBJ2-2
CASSQDPPPAIGELFF
>TRBV19|13|TRBJ1-1
CACSTGLNTEAFF
>TRBV29-1|12|TRBJ1-4
CSGAEVNEKLFF
>TRBV30|12|TRBJ1-1
CAWRRPNTEAFF
>TRBV3-1/TRBV3-2|15|TRBJ1-1
CASTNGAGRYTEAFF
>TRBV9|15|TRBJ1-2
CASSVGDTTLYGYTF
>TRBV6-5|15|TRBJ1-3
CASRSGTGVGNTIYF
>TRBV7-6|13|TRBJ1-2
CASSLYTNGGYTF
>TRBV2|14|TRBJ1-2
CASSRINNGYGYTF
>TRBV25-1|13|TRBJ1-6
CATVQDWGSPLHF
>TRBV5-5|16|TRBJ2-3
CASSLARTGLTDTQYF
>TRBV19|12|TRBJ2-2
CASEPTSGELFF
>TRBV20-1|11|TRBJ2-1
CSASLAVEQFF
>TRBV6-5|16|TRBJ2-4
CASSYRSGRAKNIQYF
>TRBV2|15|TRBJ1-1
CASSTGQGANTEAFF
>TRBV2|13|TRBJ1-1
CASKPKGNTEAFF